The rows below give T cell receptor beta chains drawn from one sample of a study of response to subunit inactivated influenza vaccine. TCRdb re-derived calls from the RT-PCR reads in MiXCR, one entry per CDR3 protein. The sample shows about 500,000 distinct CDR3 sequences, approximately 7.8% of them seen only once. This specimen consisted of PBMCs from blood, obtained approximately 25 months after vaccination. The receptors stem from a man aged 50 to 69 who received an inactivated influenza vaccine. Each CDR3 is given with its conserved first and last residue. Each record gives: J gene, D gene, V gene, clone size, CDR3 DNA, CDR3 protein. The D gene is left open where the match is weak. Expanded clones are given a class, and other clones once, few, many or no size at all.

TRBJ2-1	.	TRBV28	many	TGTGCCAGCAGTGACTCCCTCCAAGTCTTTGGGTTCTTC	CASSDSLQVFGFF
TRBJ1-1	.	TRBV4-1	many	TGCGCCAGCAGCCAGTTAGTTTGGAACACTGAAGCTTTCTTT	CASSQLVWNTEAFF
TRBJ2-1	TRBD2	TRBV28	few	TGTGCCAGCAAGGCTAGCGGTAGCTCCTACAATGAGCAGTTCTTC	CASKASGSSYNEQFF
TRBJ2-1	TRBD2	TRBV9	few	TGTGCCAGCAGCGTAACTAGCGGGAGGTCTCACAATGAGCAGTTCTTC	CASSVTSGRSHNEQFF
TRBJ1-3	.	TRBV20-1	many	TGCAGTGCTAGAGATCTGGAGGGGGCTGGAAACACCATATATTTT	CSARDLEGAGNTIYF
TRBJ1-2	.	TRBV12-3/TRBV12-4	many	TGTGCCAGCAGATACGGGATGGACTATGGCTACACCTTC	CASRYGMDYGYTF
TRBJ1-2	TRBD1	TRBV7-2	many	TGTGCCAGCAGCTTAGATTTAGGGACAGGGAACTATGGCTACACCTTC	CASSLDLGTGNYGYTF
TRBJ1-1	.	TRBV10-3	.	TGTGCCATCAGTGAATCGGGACACACGAACACTGAAGCTTTCTTT	CAISESGHTNTEAFF
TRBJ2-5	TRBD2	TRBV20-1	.	TGCTGTGCTAGAGTCGTGCGGACTAGCGGGGGTAGAGAGACCCAGTACTTC	CCARVVRTSGGRETQYF
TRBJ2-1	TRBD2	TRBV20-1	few	TGCAGTGCACGGCCCGGGACTAGCGGGAGGAATGAGCAGTTCTTC	CSARPGTSGRNEQFF
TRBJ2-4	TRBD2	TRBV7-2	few	TGTGCCAGCAGCTTTCGGCGGGGGGGAGCCAAAAACATTCAGTACTTC	CASSFRRGGAKNIQYF
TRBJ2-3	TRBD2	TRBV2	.	TGTGCCAGCAGTGAAGCGCTCCGGACTAGCGGGGCGACAGATACGCAGTATTTT	CASSEALRTSGATDTQYF
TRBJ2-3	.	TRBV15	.	TGTGCCACCAGCATCTTTCATTCTAGCACAGATACGCAGTATTTT	CATSIFHSSTDTQYF
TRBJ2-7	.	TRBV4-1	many	TGCGCCAGCAGTCGCTCCTTTGGCTACGAGCAGTACTTC	CASSRSFGYEQYF
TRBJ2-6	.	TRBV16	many	TGTGCCAGCAGCCAATTTACAGGGCCAAGCTCTGGGGCCAACGTCCTGACTTTC	CASSQFTGPSSGANVLTF
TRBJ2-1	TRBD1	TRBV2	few	TGTGCCAGCAGTCGACAGGGCGAGGCCAGTGAGCAGTTCTTC	CASSRQGEASEQFF
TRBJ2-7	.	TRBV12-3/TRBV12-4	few	TGTGCCAGCAGTTTAGCGCGGGCAACAGGAGCCTACGAGCAGTACTTC	CASSLARATGAYEQYF
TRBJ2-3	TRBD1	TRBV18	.	TGTGCCAGCCACCGGACAGGGGCTAAGAGGGACACAGATACGCAGTATTTT	CASHRTGAKRDTDTQYF
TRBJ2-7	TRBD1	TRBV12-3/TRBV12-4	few	TGTGCCAGCAGTTTCCGTGGACAGGGCTCCTACGAGCAGTACTTC	CASSFRGQGSYEQYF
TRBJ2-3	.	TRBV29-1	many	TGCAGCGCACGAGGGAGGTTCACAGATACGCAGTATTTT	CSARGRFTDTQYF
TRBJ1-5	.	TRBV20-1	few	TGCAGTGCGAGCCAGGGAAATAGCAATCAGCCCCAGCATTTT	CSASQGNSNQPQHF
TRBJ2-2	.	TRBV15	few	TGTGCCACCAGCAGAGACAGGCTGAACACCGGGGAGCTGTTTTTT	CATSRDRLNTGELFF
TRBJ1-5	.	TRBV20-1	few	TGCAGTGCTAGCGAGGGTTATTATAGCAATCAGCCCCAGCATTTT	CSASEGYYSNQPQHF
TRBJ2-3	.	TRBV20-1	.	TGCAGTGCTAGGAGAGGTGATACGCAGTATTTT	CSARRGDTQYF
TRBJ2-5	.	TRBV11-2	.	TGTGCCAGCAGCTTGTACTATGGCAGGACCCCCCAAGAGACCCAGTACTTC	CASSLYYGRTPQETQYF
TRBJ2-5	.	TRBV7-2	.	TGTGCCAGCAGCTTAGGTCGCCAACAAGAGACCCAGTACTTC	CASSLGRQQETQYF
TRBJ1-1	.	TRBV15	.	TGTGCCACCAGCAGAGATTTAACTGAAGCTTTCTTT	CATSRDLTEAFF
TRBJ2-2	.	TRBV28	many	TGTGCCAGCAGTTTAGAAAGGAGCTTTGGGAACACCGGGGAGCTGTTTTTT	CASSLERSFGNTGELFF
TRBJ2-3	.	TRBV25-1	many	TGTGCCAGCAGTGCCGGTCTAGGGCCAGATACGCAGTATTTT	CASSAGLGPDTQYF
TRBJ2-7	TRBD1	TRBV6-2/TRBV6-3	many	TGTGCCAGCAGCCGCACCTTGACAGGGGTGTACGAGCAGTACTTC	CASSRTLTGVYEQYF
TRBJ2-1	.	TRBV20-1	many	TGCAGTGCTAGAGATCGGCAGGCTTACTACAATGAGCAGTTCTTC	CSARDRQAYYNEQFF
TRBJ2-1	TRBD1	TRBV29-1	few	TGCAGCGCTCTTGAACCGGACAGGGGAAGGTACAATGAGCAGTTCTTC	CSALEPDRGRYNEQFF
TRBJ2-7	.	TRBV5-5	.	TGTGCCAGCAGCTCCCTTTCAGGGAGGTCCGAGCAGTACTTC	CASSSLSGRSEQYF
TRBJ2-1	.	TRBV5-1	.	TGCGCCAGCAGCTTGGTGGCAGGGGTTAACAATGAGCAGTTCTTC	CASSLVAGVNNEQFF
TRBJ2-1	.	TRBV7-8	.	TGTGCCAGCAGCTTAAACCTACGGGAGCAGTTCTTC	CASSLNLREQFF
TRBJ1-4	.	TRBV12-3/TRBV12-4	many	TGTGCCAGCAGCTTGGGACGGCTTGAGGCCCGTGAAAAACTGTTTTTT	CASSLGRLEAREKLFF
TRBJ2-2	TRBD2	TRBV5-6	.	TGTGCCAGCAGCGCAGGACTAGCGGGATACACCGGGGAGCTGTTTTTT	CASSAGLAGYTGELFF
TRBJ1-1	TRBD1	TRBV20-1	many	TGCAGTGTTGACAGGGGGCAATTCACTGAAGCTTTCTTT	CSVDRGQFTEAFF
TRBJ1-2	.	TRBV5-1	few	TGCGCCAGCAGCTTGGACGTCGTACGGGCCTATGGCTACACCTTC	CASSLDVVRAYGYTF
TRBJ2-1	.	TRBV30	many	TGTGCCTGGAGTCCCGGGCTACCGGGGGAAAATGAGCAGTTCTTC	CAWSPGLPGENEQFF
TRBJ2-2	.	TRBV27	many	TGTGCCAGCAGTCCCGGGACCCGAAACACCGGGGAGCTGTTTTTT	CASSPGTRNTGELFF
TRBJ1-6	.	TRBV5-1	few	TGCGCCAGCAGCGAACAGGGATGGCCCAATTCACCCCTCCACTTT	CASSEQGWPNSPLHF
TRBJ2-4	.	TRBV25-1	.	TGTGCCAGCAGTGAACATAGGGGAGGCAAAAACATTCAGTACTTC	CASSEHRGGKNIQYF
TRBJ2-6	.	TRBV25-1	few	TGTGCCAGCAGTGAATATACCCTCCGGTCTGGGGCCAACGTCCTGACTTTC	CASSEYTLRSGANVLTF
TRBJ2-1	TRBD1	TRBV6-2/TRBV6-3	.	TGTGCCAGCAGTCCGACAGGGATCAATGAGCAGTTCTTC	CASSPTGINEQFF
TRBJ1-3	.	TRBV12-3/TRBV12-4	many	TGTGCCAGCGACCGCCTAAACACCATATATTTT	CASDRLNTIYF
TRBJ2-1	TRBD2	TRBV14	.	TGTGCCAGCAGCTCTTCGACTAGCGGGGGGGCCCGTTACAATGAGCAGTTCTTC	CASSSSTSGGARYNEQFF
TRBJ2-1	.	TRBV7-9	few	TGTGCCAGCAGCTCCAGACTGTGGGAACTCTACAATGAGCAGTTCTTC	CASSSRLWELYNEQFF